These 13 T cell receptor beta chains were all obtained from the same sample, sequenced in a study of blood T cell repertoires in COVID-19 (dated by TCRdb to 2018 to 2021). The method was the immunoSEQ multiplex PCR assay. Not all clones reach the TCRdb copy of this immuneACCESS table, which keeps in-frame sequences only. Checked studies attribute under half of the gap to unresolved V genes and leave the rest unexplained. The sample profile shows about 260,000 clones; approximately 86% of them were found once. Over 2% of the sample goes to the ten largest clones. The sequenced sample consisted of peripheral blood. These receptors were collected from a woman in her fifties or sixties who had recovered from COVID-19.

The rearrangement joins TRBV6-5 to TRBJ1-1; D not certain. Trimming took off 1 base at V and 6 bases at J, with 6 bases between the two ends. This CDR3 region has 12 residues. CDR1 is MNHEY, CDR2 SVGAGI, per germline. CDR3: CASSYLGAEAFF. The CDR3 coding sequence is TGTGCCAGCAGTTACTTGGGCGCTGAAGCTTTCTTT.

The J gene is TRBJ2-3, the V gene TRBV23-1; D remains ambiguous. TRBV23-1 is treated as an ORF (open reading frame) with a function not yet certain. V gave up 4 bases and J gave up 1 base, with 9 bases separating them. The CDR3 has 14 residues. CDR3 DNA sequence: TGCGCCAGCAGTCGGCACTACGGCACAGATACGCAGTATTTT. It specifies CASSRHYGTDTQYF.

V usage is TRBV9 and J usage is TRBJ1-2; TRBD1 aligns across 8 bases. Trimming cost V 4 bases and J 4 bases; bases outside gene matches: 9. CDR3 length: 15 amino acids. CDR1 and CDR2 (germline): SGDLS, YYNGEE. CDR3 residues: CASSPRDRSSYGYTF. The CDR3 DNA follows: TGTGCCAGCAGCCCCCGGGACAGGAGCTCCTATGGCTACACCTTC.

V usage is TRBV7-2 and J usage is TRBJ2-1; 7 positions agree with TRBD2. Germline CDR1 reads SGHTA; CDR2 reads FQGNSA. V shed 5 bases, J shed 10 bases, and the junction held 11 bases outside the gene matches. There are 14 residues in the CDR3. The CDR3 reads CASSRLAGVDEQFF. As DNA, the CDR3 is TGTGCCAGCAGCCGTTTGGCGGGAGTAGACGAGCAGTTCTTC.

CDR3 region: CASSSRGTGGYEQYF. The CDR3 DNA reads as TGTGCCAGCAGCTCACGGGGGACAGGGGGGTACGAGCAGTACTTC. The rearrangement uses TRBV5-4 and TRBJ2-7; TRBD1 aligns across 11 bases. The CDR3 runs 15 residues. The V and J ends lost 3 bases and 4 bases, in that order; junction bases with no gene match: 6. Looked up from germline, CDR1 is SGHNT and CDR2 is YYREEE (reference sequence). The entire variable domain, with the rest obtained from reference TRBV5-4 and TRBJ2-7, is as follows: ETGVTQSPTHLIKTRGQQVTLRCSSQSGHNTVSWYQQALGQGPQFIFQYYREEENGRGNFPPRFSGLQFPNYSSELNVNALELDDSALYLCASSSRGTGGYEQYFGPGTRLTVT.

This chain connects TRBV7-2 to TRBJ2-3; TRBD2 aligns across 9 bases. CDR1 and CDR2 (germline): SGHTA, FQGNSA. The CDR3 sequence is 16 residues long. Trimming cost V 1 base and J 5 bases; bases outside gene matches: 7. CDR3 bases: TGTGCCAGCAGCTTAGTCTGGGCGGGAGGGGGAGATACGCAGTATTTT. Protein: CASSLVWAGGGDTQYF.

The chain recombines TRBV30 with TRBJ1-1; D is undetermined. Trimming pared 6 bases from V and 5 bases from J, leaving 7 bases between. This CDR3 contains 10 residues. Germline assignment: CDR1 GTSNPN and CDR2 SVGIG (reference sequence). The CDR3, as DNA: TGTGCCTGCCGAGGGACTGAAGCTTTCTTT. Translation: CACRGTEAFF.

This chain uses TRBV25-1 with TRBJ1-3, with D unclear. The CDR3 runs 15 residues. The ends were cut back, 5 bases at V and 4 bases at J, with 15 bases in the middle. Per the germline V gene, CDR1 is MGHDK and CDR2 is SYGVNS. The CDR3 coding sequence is TGTGCCAGCAGTACAATTAACCTAGTCGGAAACACCATATATTTT. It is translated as CASSTINLVGNTIYF. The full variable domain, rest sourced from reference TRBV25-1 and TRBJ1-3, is EADIYQTPRYLVIGTGKKITLECSQTMGHDKMYWYQQDPGMELHLIHYSYGVNSTEKGDLSSESTVSRIRTEHFPLTLESARPSHTSQYLCASSTINLVGNTIYFGEGSWLTVV.

CDR3 DNA: TGTGCCAGCTCACCACTGCGGGACAGGGTCACTGAAGCTTTCTTT. This translates into CASSPLRDRVTEAFF. The chain uses TRBV18 and TRBJ1-1, with TRBD1 identical over 9 bases. CDR3 length equals 15 residues. CDR1 and CDR2 (germline): KGHSH, LQKENI. J gave up 4 bases and V 1 base, and 4 bases lay outside the gene matches.

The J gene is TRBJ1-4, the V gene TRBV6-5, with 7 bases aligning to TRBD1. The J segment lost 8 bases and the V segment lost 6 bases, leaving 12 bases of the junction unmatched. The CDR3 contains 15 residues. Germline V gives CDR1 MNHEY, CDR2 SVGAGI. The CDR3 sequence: CASRTGILVWEKLFF. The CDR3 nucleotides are TGTGCCAGCAGGACAGGGATATTAGTGTGGGAAAAACTGTTTTTT.

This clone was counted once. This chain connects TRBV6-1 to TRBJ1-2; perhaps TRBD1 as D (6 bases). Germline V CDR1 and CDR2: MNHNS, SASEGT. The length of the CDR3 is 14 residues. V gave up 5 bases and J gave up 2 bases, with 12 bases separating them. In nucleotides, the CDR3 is TGTGCCAGCAGTTCCAACAGGGACAACTATGGCTACACCTTC. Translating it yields CASSSNRDNYGYTF.

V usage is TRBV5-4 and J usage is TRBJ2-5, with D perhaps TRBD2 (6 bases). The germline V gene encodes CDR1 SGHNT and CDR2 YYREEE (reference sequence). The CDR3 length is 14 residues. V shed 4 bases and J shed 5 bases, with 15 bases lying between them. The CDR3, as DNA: TGTGCCAGCAGCCCTGGGGGGACTTCGGAGACCCAGTACTTC. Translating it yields CASSPGGTSETQYF.

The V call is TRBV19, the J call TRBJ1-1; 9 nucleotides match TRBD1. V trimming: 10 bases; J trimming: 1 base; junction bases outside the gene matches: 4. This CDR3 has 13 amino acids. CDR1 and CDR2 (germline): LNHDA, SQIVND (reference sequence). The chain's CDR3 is CATMDRGNTEAFF. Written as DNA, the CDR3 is TGTGCCACCATGGACAGGGGGAACACTGAAGCTTTCTTT.